The next 32 T cell receptor beta chains were all read from a single sample in a study of OX40 agonist ivuxolimab in advanced cancers. The method was immunoSEQ multiplex PCR; TCRdb's version includes in-frame clones alone and lacks a portion of them. Counted here are tens of thousands of clones, approximately 84% occurring once; the ten biggest clones make up about a quarter. The material was CD4+ or CD8+ T cells sorted from blood, obtained in a trial of the OX40 agonist ivuxolimab. Receptors originate from an adult with an advanced solid tumor such as melanoma, head and neck, liver or kidney cancer.

In nucleotides, the CDR3 is TGTGCCAGCAGAAATAGAGTCCGGGACAGCGACGACTCTGGGGCCAACGTCCTGACTTTC. Translation gives CASRNRVRDSDDSGANVLTF. The chain couples TRBV11-3 to TRBJ2-6; the match to TRBD1 covers 7 bases. This CDR3 contains 20 residues. Unmatched junction bases numbered 17, after V lost 6 bases and J lost 0 bases. CDR1 SGHNT and CDR2 YENEEA come from the germline V gene.

This clone appeared a single time. The chain joins TRBV9 to TRBJ2-7, with 12 bases identical to TRBD2. Trimming took 3 bases from V and 6 from J; bases not matched to a gene: 10. CDR3 length equals 16 residues. Germline values: CDR1 SGDLS, CDR2 YYNGEE. The CDR3, as DNA: TGTGCCAGCAGCGCCGATGGACTAGCGGGAATTGGCGAGCAGTACTTC. This codes for CASSADGLAGIGEQYF.

The V call is TRBV13, the J call TRBJ2-1; D perhaps matches TRBD1 (5 bases). The CDR3 runs to 17 residues. Trimming cost V 1 base and J 0 bases, with 13 bases left between them. Germline V gene data show CDR1 as PRHDT and CDR2 as FYEKMQ (reference sequence). The CDR3 sequence is CASSLEGRRFSYNEQFF. The DNA of the CDR3 is TGTGCCAGCAGCTTAGAGGGGCGTCGCTTCTCCTACAATGAGCAGTTCTTC.

The chain joins TRBV5-1 to TRBJ2-7, with D perhaps TRBD1 (5 bases). Between the trimmed V and J ends, which lost 4 bases and 0 bases, there was a span of 14 bases. Germline CDR1 and CDR2: SGHRS and YFSETQ. The CDR3 loop spans 15 amino acids. CDR3 DNA: TGCGCCAGCAGCCTAAGACAGTCAGGCTCCTACGAGCAGTACTTC. It codes for CASSLRQSGSYEQYF.

The gene calls are TRBV19 and TRBJ2-1; 8 positions match TRBD2. The germline V gene encodes CDR1 LNHDA and CDR2 SQIVND (reference sequence). The CDR3 extends over 15 amino acids. V gave up 3 bases and J gave up 0 bases; unmatched junction bases: 1. DNA for the CDR3: TGTGCCAGTAGTATCAGCGGGAGCTCCTACAATGAGCAGTTCTTC. Translating gives CASSISGSSYNEQFF.

This sequence joins TRBV27 and TRBJ2-1, with D perhaps TRBD2 (6 bases). V lost 3 bases and J 4 bases, leaving 13 bases between the germline ends. Per the germline V gene, CDR1 is MNHEY and CDR2 is SMNVEV (reference sequence). The CDR3 extends over 15 amino acids. CDR3 region: CASSFLGGVYNEQFF. CDR3 in DNA: TGTGCCAGCAGTTTTCTGGGGGGAGTTTACAATGAGCAGTTCTTC.

The V gene is TRBV19, the J gene TRBJ2-3, with a tentative D call TRBD1 (6 bases). V was clipped by 9 bases and J by 0 bases, with 10 bases between them. Germline V lookup: CDR1 LNHDA, CDR2 SQIVND (reference sequence). There are 13 residues in the CDR3. CDR3 bases: TGTGCCAGCAGGGACAAAAGCACAGATACGCAGTATTTT. Its translation is CASRDKSTDTQYF.

The gene calls are TRBV5-4 and TRBJ2-3; 12 bases map to TRBD2. J was trimmed by 6 bases and V by 0 bases; bases with no gene match: 2. Per the germline V gene, CDR1 is SGHNT and CDR2 is YYREEE (reference sequence). The CDR3 has 15 amino acids. For the CDR3, the DNA is TGTGCCAGCAGCTTGGAGACTAGCGGGAGTGATACGCAGTATTTT. It codes for CASSLETSGSDTQYF.

This clone was seen just once. This chain's CDR3 is CSVEDGDGDGYTF. DNA for the CDR3: TGCAGCGTTGAAGATGGGGACGGAGATGGCTACACCTTC. V gene TRBV29-1 combines with J gene TRBJ1-2; D perhaps matches TRBD1 (5 bases). The CDR3 consists of 13 residues. Trimming took off 0 bases at V and 6 bases at J, with 11 bases between the two ends. CDR1 and CDR2 (germline): SQVTM, ANQGSEA.

The V and J genes are TRBV4-3 and TRBJ1-3, with a tentative D call TRBD1 (6 bases). Germline CDR1 is LGHNA and CDR2 is YSLEER. The CDR3 length is 15 residues. The V and J ends lost 5 bases and 0 bases respectively, with 11 bases between them. The CDR3 loop is CASSSEGGSGNTIYF. CDR3 in DNA: TGCGCCAGCAGCTCAGAGGGGGGCTCTGGAAACACCATATATTTT.

The rearrangement links TRBV2 to TRBJ1-1; D uncertain. CDR3 length equals 13 residues. The germline V gene has CDR1 SNHLY and CDR2 FYNNEI. V was trimmed by 10 bases and J by 6 bases, leaving 18 bases between them. CDR3 in amino acids: CAIEPLRGAEAFF. The DNA of the CDR3 is TGTGCCATCGAACCGCTGCGTGGGGCTGAAGCTTTCTTT.

The chain is built from TRBV27 and TRBJ2-7; maybe TRBD1 (6 bases). V was trimmed by 2 bases and J by 7 bases, leaving 12 bases between them. Germline CDR1 is MNHEY and CDR2 is SMNVEV (reference sequence). The CDR3 covers 13 residues. The CDR3 loop is CASSLPGEGEQYF. Here the CDR3 DNA reads TGTGCCAGCAGTTTACCAGGGGAAGGAGAGCAGTACTTC.

This clone was seen once. The V gene is TRBV10-3, the J gene TRBJ2-3, with 11 bases matching TRBD2. Per germline, CDR1 ENHRY and CDR2 SYGVKD. V lost 6 bases and J lost 2; bases outside the gene matches: 4. The CDR3 totals 15 residues. The CDR3 is CAIREGLADTDTQYF. CDR3 bases: TGTGCCATCAGGGAGGGACTAGCGGACACAGATACGCAGTATTTT.

J is TRBJ2-7 and V is TRBV6-5, with TRBD2 identical over 9 bases. Germline CDR1 reads MNHEY; CDR2 reads SVGAGI. This CDR3 spans 14 amino acids. With 6 bases clipped from V and 6 bases from J, the junction kept 9 bases outside the gene matches. CDR3 sequence reads: CASSPRSGGPEQYF. CDR3 in DNA: TGTGCCAGCAGCCCCCGCAGCGGGGGGCCCGAGCAGTACTTC.

This clone is termed medium-sized. The rearrangement uses TRBV30 and TRBJ2-2; 9 positions agree with TRBD1. Per germline, CDR1 GTSNPN and CDR2 SVGIG (reference sequence). The junction had 6 bases not matched to a gene; V was cut back by 4 bases and J by 3 bases. This CDR3 contains 15 residues. CDR3 sequence reads: CAWTRTGADTGELFF. CDR3 nucleotide sequence: TGTGCCTGGACTCGGACAGGGGCGGACACCGGGGAGCTGTTTTTT.

The CDR3 is CASSLRSQVATNEKLFF. CDR3 in DNA: TGTGCCAGCAGCCTTCGGTCTCAGGTTGCAACTAATGAAAAACTGTTTTTT. This rearrangement joins TRBV4-2 to TRBJ1-4; D is uncertain. From germline, CDR1 is LGHNA and CDR2 YNFKEQ. Trimming removed 4 bases at V and 0 bases at J, with 15 bases between. The CDR3 is 17 amino acids.

The V gene is TRBV2, the J gene TRBJ2-1; 10 bases map to TRBD2. Germline trimming cut 1 base from V and 3 bases from J; bases unmatched to any gene: 0. The CDR3 loop spans 15 amino acids. Germline V gene sequence: CDR1 SNHLY, CDR2 FYNNEI. This CDR3 is CASSEGTSGYNEQFF. In nucleotides, the CDR3 is TGTGCCAGCAGTGAAGGGACTAGCGGCTACAATGAGCAGTTCTTC.

V is TRBV7-9 and J is TRBJ2-5; D uncertain. The end of the DNA is better explained by TRBJ2-7, so the J call may be wrong. CDR3 length: 13 amino acids. CDR1 is SEHNR, CDR2 FQNEAQ, per germline (reference sequence). CDR3 DNA: TGTGCCAGCAGCTTCGACGGATCCTACGAGCAGTACTTC. Protein product: CASSFDGSYEQYF.

This clone is a singleton in its sample. V is TRBV10-3 and J is TRBJ2-4; D uncertain. There are 16 residues in the CDR3. V lost 0 bases and J lost 3, with 12 bases in between. The germline V gene encodes CDR1 ENHRY and CDR2 SYGVKD. CDR3 loop: CAISESMGYGKNIQYF. DNA for the CDR3: TGTGCCATCAGTGAGTCGATGGGGTACGGCAAAAACATTCAGTACTTC.

The chain uses TRBV7-9 and TRBJ2-7; the match to TRBD1 covers 10 bases. The CDR3 sequence is 13 residues long. Germline V lookup: CDR1 SEHNR, CDR2 FQNEAQ (reference sequence). J was trimmed by 4 bases and V by 8 bases; bases with no gene match: 5. CDR3 amino acids: CASGGTGVYEQYF. The CDR3 coding sequence is TGTGCCAGCGGGGGGACAGGGGTATACGAGCAGTACTTC.

The rearrangement links TRBV28 to TRBJ1-4; no definite D call. The length of the CDR3 is 12 residues. Trimming left V 3 bases short and J 8 bases short, with 7 bases between. Germline V gene data show CDR1 as MDHEN and CDR2 as SYDVKM. The CDR3 DNA sequence: TGTGCCAGCAGTTTCGTACCCGAAAAACTGTTTTTT. This sequence encodes CASSFVPEKLFF.

In this sample, this clone turned up a few times. The chain couples TRBV7-9 to TRBJ1-2; D gene ambiguous. The CDR3 covers 13 residues. CDR1 and CDR2 (germline): SEHNR, FQNEAQ (reference sequence). V lost 1 base and J lost 8, with 11 bases in between. Written as DNA, the CDR3 is TGTGCCAGCAGCTTAGTTGGTGAGCGGGGCTACACCTTC. Its protein is CASSLVGERGYTF.

The chain links TRBV4-1 to TRBJ2-7, with 14 bases lining up with TRBD2. CDR3 size: 15 residues. Germline CDR1 and CDR2: MGHRA and YSYEKL. The ends lost 0 bases at V and 5 bases at J; junction bases unmatched: 0. The CDR3: CASSQEGLAGDEQYF. DNA of the CDR3: TGCGCCAGCAGCCAAGAGGGACTAGCGGGAGACGAGCAGTACTTC.

The chain couples TRBV29-1 to TRBJ2-5; possible D gene TRBD2, 5 bases. Between the trimmed V and J ends, which lost 8 bases and 5 bases, there was a span of 21 bases. CDR1 SQVTM and CDR2 ANQGSEA come from the germline V gene. This CDR3 comprises 14 residues. This CDR3 is CSPRGGLQGETQYF. The CDR3 DNA is TGCAGCCCCAGAGGAGGACTCCAAGGCGAGACCCAGTACTTC.

The rearrangement uses TRBV28 and TRBJ2-1; 11 positions match TRBD2. V shed 5 bases, J shed 8 bases, and the junction held 14 bases outside the gene matches. The CDR3 runs to 17 residues. From germline, CDR1 is MDHEN and CDR2 SYDVKM. The CDR3 DNA follows: TGTGCCAGCAGTCCATTTATTCCTAGCGGGGGGTTTTATGAGCAGTTCTTC. Protein product: CASSPFIPSGGFYEQFF.

The chain employs TRBV7-9 and TRBJ2-7, with D uncertain. The CDR3 totals 15 residues. Trimming removed 1 base at V and 2 bases at J, with 12 bases between. The germline V gene has CDR1 SEHNR and CDR2 FQNEAQ (reference sequence). DNA of the CDR3: TGTGCCAGCAGCTTAGGGGGAATAAGCGCCTACGAGCAGTACTTC. Translated, it gives CASSLGGISAYEQYF.

V is TRBV9 and J is TRBJ2-5; 8 positions match TRBD2. The CDR3 contains 18 residues. V was clipped by 0 bases and J by 5 bases; unmatched bases: 15. From germline, CDR1 is SGDLS and CDR2 YYNGEE. CDR3: CASSVGGRIAGTRETQYF. The DNA for the CDR3 is TGTGCCAGCAGCGTAGGAGGGAGAATAGCGGGGACGAGGGAGACCCAGTACTTC.

The CDR3 here is CASSPSSGGRAYEQYF. The CDR3 DNA reads as TGTGCCAGCAGTCCCTCGAGTGGCGGGAGGGCCTACGAGCAGTACTTC. The chain combines TRBV6-6 with TRBJ2-7; 9 nucleotides align to TRBD2. The germline V gene encodes CDR1 MNHNY and CDR2 SVGAGI (reference sequence). CDR3 length equals 16 residues. V gave up 5 bases and J gave up 2 bases; unmatched junction bases: 10.

This clone has just one count. The V and J genes are TRBV28 and TRBJ2-1; D is unclear. In germline, CDR1 is MDHEN, CDR2 SYDVKM. V lost 2 bases and J 0 bases, leaving 11 bases between the germline ends. The CDR3 sequence is 16 residues long. Here the CDR3 reads CASSLVSYSSYNEQFF. The CDR3, as DNA: TGTGCCAGCAGTTTAGTATCCTACTCCTCCTACAATGAGCAGTTCTTC.

The CDR3 DNA sequence: TGCGCCAGCAGCCAAGCACTAGCGGTGGGAGATACGCAGTATTTT. Its translation: CASSQALAVGDTQYF. The V and J genes are TRBV4-3 and TRBJ2-3; 8 nucleotides align to TRBD2. CDR3 length equals 15 residues. The germline V gene has CDR1 LGHNA and CDR2 YSLEER. J was trimmed by 5 bases and V by 1 base; bases with no gene match: 5.

The chain links TRBV5-4 to TRBJ2-7; D is unclear. Germline loops: CDR1 SGHNT, CDR2 YYREEE (reference sequence). This CDR3 comprises 13 residues. Trimming removed 3 bases from V and 6 bases from J, with 13 bases in between. In DNA form, the CDR3 reads TGTGCCAGCAGCTGGGGTACTGTAAGCGAGCAGTACTTC. Translated: CASSWGTVSEQYF.

CDR3 residues: CASKGGYGEGYTF. CDR3 sequence (DNA): TGTGCCAGCAAGGGGGGATACGGCGAGGGCTACACCTTC. The chain uses TRBV27 and TRBJ1-2; maybe TRBD1 (6 bases). V lost 7 bases to trimming and J lost 8 bases, with 17 bases between them. Germline-derived CDR1 and CDR2 are MNHEY and SMNVEV (reference sequence). The CDR3 extends over 13 amino acids.